This TCR beta chain was sequenced in a study of identical twins. Healthy Caucasians provided all donations. Trimming cost V 9 bases and J 2 bases, with 11 bases left between them. The length of the CDR3 is 12 residues. The V gene's germline CDR1 is SGHTA and CDR2 FQGNSA. On this clonotype itself: The target antigen is unknown.

TCRdb recomputed calls from the 5' RACE reads with MiXCR, one row per CDR3 protein. The repertoire holds about 1.7 million distinct CDR3 sequences, around a third seen once, with less than 0.35% in the top ten. The study, taken as a whole, reports: Not following the same donors, the study drew its conclusions from cross-sectional statistical analysis.

The receptor was derived from a newborn girl in good health. This chain joins TRBV7-2 and TRBJ2-7; possible D gene TRBD1, 6 bases. Sequenced sample: cord blood. The CDR3 region has the DNA TGTGCCAGTCGACAGGATACCTACGAGCAGTACTTC. Translating it yields CASRQDTYEQYF.